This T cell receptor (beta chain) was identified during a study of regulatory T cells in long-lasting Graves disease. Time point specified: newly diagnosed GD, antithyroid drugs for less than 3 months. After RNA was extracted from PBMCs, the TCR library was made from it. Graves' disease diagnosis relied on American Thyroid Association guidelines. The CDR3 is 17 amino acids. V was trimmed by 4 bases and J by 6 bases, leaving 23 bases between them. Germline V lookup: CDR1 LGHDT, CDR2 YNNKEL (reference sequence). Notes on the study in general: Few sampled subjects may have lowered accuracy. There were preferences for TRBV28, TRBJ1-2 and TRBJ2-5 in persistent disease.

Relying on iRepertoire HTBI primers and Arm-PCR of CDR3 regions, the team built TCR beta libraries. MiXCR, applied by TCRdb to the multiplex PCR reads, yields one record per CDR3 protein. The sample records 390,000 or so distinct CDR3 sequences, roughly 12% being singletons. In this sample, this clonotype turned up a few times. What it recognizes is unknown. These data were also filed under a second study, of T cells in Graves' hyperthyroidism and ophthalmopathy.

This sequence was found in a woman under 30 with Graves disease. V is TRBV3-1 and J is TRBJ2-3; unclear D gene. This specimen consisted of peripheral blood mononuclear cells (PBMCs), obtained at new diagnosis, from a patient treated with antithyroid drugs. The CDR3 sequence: CASSLLGEFRAADTQYF. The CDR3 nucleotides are TGTGCCAGCAGCCTTCTCGGAGAGTTTAGGGCGGCGGATACGCAGTATTTT.